Each of the 24 T cell receptor beta chains below was sequenced from the same sample in a study of blood T cell repertoires in COVID-19. Assay: immunoSEQ multiplex PCR; the TCRdb copy retains only in-frame clones and omits some. The sample has about 150,000 clones; 85% to 90% are singletons. The material sequenced was peripheral blood. The origin of the receptors is a man aged 55 to 70 with active or convalescent COVID-19.

V usage is TRBV5-6 and J usage is TRBJ2-7, with 9 bases that match TRBD1. The CDR3 sequence is 18 residues long. Trimming cost V 2 bases and J 0 bases; bases outside gene matches: 12. From germline, CDR1 is SGHDT and CDR2 YYEEEE. The CDR3, as DNA: TGTGCCAGCAGCTTTTTTCGTCTGGGACAGGGCGTCTCCTACGAGCAGTACTTC. It translates to CASSFFRLGQGVSYEQYF.

The rearrangement uses TRBV12-3 or TRBV12-4 and TRBJ1-5, with 7 bases that match TRBD1. This CDR3 spans 13 amino acids. The ends lost 10 bases at V and 2 bases at J; junction bases unmatched: 5. CDR3 loop: CATRTGGNQPQHF. The CDR3 region has the DNA TGTGCCACCCGGACAGGTGGCAATCAGCCCCAGCATTTT.

J is TRBJ1-4 and V is TRBV29-1; D ambiguous. The V end lost 4 bases, the J end lost 4 bases, and 7 bases lay between the germline ends. This CDR3 contains 12 residues. Germline V gene data show CDR1 as SQVTM and CDR2 as ANQGSEA. The CDR3 bases are TGCAGCGTTGGCCAGATTAATGAAAAACTGTTTTTT. Residues: CSVGQINEKLFF. Full variable domain (rest looked up from reference TRBV29-1 and TRBJ1-4): SAVISQKPSRDICQRGTSLTIQCQVDSQVTMMFWYRQQPGQSLTLIATANQGSEATYESGFVIDKFPISRPNLTFSTLTVSNMSPEDSSIYLCSVGQINEKLFFGSGTQLSVL.

The chain couples TRBV24-1 to TRBJ2-1, with D possibly matching TRBD1 (6 bases). Germline CDR1 KGHDR, CDR2 SFDVKD. This CDR3 has 15 amino acids. V gave up 3 bases and J gave up 2 bases, with 10 bases separating them. This CDR3 is CATSDPGATYNEQFF. CDR3 nucleotide sequence: TGTGCCACCAGTGATCCAGGGGCTACCTACAATGAGCAGTTCTTC.

This clone was picked up one time. V and J are TRBV24-1 and TRBJ2-5, with TRBD1 as a possible D gene (6 bases). The CDR3 runs to 14 residues. The germline CDR1 and CDR2 sequences are KGHDR and SFDVKD. V was shortened by 3 bases and J by 5 bases, with 12 bases between the two germline ends. The CDR3 is CATSDRGFWETQYF. As DNA, the CDR3 is TGTGCCACCAGTGATAGGGGGTTCTGGGAGACCCAGTACTTC.

The chain uses TRBV6-5 and TRBJ2-5, with TRBD1 matching 9 bases. Losses at the gene ends were 6 bases for V and 4 bases for J; bases not matched to a gene: 3. This CDR3 region has 13 residues. Germline CDR1 reads MNHEY; CDR2 reads SVGAGI. The CDR3 is CASRRTGVETQYF. In DNA, the CDR3 is TGTGCCAGCAGGCGGACAGGGGTAGAGACCCAGTACTTC.

This clone was detected only once. The CDR3 loop is CASSLGTRVNTEAFF. The CDR3 bases are TGCGCCAGCAGCTTGGGGACAAGGGTGAACACTGAAGCTTTCTTT. This chain connects TRBV5-1 to TRBJ1-1; possible D gene TRBD1, 5 bases. V was trimmed by 0 bases and J by 0 bases, leaving 9 bases between them. CDR1 is SGHRS and CDR2 is YFSETQ in the germline V gene. The CDR3 consists of 15 residues.

This clone was observed a single time. The genes are TRBV4-3 and TRBJ2-2; D possibly corresponds to TRBD1 (6 bases). Germline-derived CDR1 and CDR2 are LGHNA and YSLEER. Trimming removed 0 bases at V and 8 bases at J, with 7 bases between. The CDR3 covers 13 residues. The CDR3 reads CASSQEQGGELFF. CDR3 nucleotides: TGCGCCAGCAGCCAAGAGCAGGGGGGGGAGCTGTTTTTT.

The DNA for the CDR3 is TGTGCCAGCAGCTTAAGCCGGGGTCAGGGGGCGGGAGATACGCAGTATTTT. Translating it yields CASSLSRGQGAGDTQYF. The V gene is TRBV5-4, the J gene TRBJ2-3; TRBD1 matches at 8 bases. There are 17 residues in the CDR3. V was pared by 2 bases and J by 5 bases, with 13 bases of the junction left unmatched. Per the germline V gene, CDR1 is SGHNT and CDR2 is YYREEE (reference sequence). Filled out from reference TRBV5-4 and TRBJ2-3, the complete variable domain reads ETGVTQSPTHLIKTRGQQVTLRCSSQSGHNTVSWYQQALGQGPQFIFQYYREEENGRGNFPPRFSGLQFPNYSSELNVNALELDDSALYLCASSLSRGQGAGDTQYFGPGTRLTVL.

The chain combines TRBV7-3 with TRBJ2-5; D gene uncertain. Trimming pared 4 bases from V and 4 bases from J, leaving 13 bases between. The CDR3 has 14 residues. From germline, CDR1 is SGHTA and CDR2 FQGTGA. The CDR3 DNA sequence: TGTGCCAGCAGCTCGCACCTCTCCGGAGAGACCCAGTACTTC. Its protein product is CASSSHLSGETQYF.

The chain carries TRBV14 and TRBJ2-7, with 10 nucleotides matching TRBD1. The germline gives CDR1 SGHDN, CDR2 FVKESK. V shed 2 bases, J shed 2 bases, and the junction held 6 bases outside the gene matches. This CDR3 spans 16 amino acids. The CDR3 DNA is TGTGCCAGCAGCCAACGTGTGGGACAGGGGCCCTACGAGCAGTACTTC. It yields the protein CASSQRVGQGPYEQYF.

The rearrangement links TRBV19 to TRBJ1-1; 7 nucleotides match TRBD1. The length of the CDR3 is 16 residues. The V and J ends lost 1 base and 8 bases, in that order; junction bases with no gene match: 13. CDR1 LNHDA and CDR2 SQIVND come from the germline V gene (reference sequence). The CDR3 spells CASSIGDSQLDVEAFF. The CDR3 coding sequence is TGTGCCAGTAGTATAGGGGACAGCCAACTAGACGTCGAAGCTTTCTTT.

V gene TRBV6-5 combines with J gene TRBJ1-1; 11 bases line up with TRBD1. Germline V gene sequence: CDR1 MNHEY, CDR2 SVGAGI. The CDR3 contains 15 residues. V was clipped by 5 bases and J by 6 bases; unmatched bases: 8. Here the CDR3 reads CASSLGQGALSEAFF. CDR3 bases: TGTGCCAGCAGTCTCGGACAGGGGGCTTTGTCTGAAGCTTTCTTT.

CDR3 DNA sequence: TGTGCCAGCAGCTTAGACCCGGGGAGTGAGACCCAGTACTTC. Translation: CASSLDPGSETQYF. This chain uses TRBV7-2 with TRBJ2-5, with D possibly being TRBD2 (5 bases). This CDR3 is built from 14 residues. V lost 1 base and J 5 bases, leaving 11 bases between the germline ends. Germline assignment: CDR1 SGHTA and CDR2 FQGNSA.

This chain links TRBV28 with TRBJ1-1, with D hard to call. CDR1 is MDHEN and CDR2 is SYDVKM in the germline V gene. Trimming removed 9 bases at V and 0 bases at J, with 8 bases between. This CDR3 has 12 residues. In DNA, the CDR3 is TGTGCCAGTTTACAAATGAACACTGAAGCTTTCTTT. Residues: CASLQMNTEAFF.

The V and J genes are TRBV11-3 and TRBJ2-3; no firm D call. V lost 5 bases, J lost 1 base, and 7 bases lay in between. From germline, CDR1 is SGHNT and CDR2 YENEEA. This CDR3 contains 13 residues. CDR3 sequence: CASSPPGTDTQYF. CDR3 DNA: TGTGCCAGCAGCCCCCCAGGCACAGATACGCAGTATTTT. Combining the CDR3 with reference TRBV11-3 and TRBJ2-3 gives the whole variable domain EAGVVQSPRYKIIEKKQPVAFWCNPISGHNTLYWYLQNLGQGPELLIRYENEEAVDDSQLPKDRFSAERLKGVDSTLKIQPAELGDSAVYLCASSPPGTDTQYFGPGTRLTVL.

This chain joins TRBV18 and TRBJ1-1; D is perhaps TRBD1 (5 bases). The germline V gene encodes CDR1 KGHSH and CDR2 LQKENI. There are 16 residues in the CDR3. The V end was cut by 0 bases, the J end by 2 bases, with 13 bases between. CDR3 nucleotide sequence: TGTGCCAGCTCACCACCTCTAAGGGGCCGAAACACTGAAGCTTTCTTT. It yields the protein CASSPPLRGRNTEAFF.

The rearrangement links TRBV2 to TRBJ1-2; TRBD1 aligns across 7 bases. V gave up 6 bases and J gave up 2 bases; unmatched junction bases: 3. Germline CDR1 reads SNHLY; CDR2 reads FYNNEI. The CDR3 runs to 13 residues. DNA of the CDR3: TGTGCCAGCAGATCCAGGGGGAACTATGGCTACACCTTC. Protein sequence: CASRSRGNYGYTF.

The rearrangement uses TRBV30 and TRBJ1-6, with a weak D call TRBD1 (5 bases). Trimming removed 4 bases from V and 6 bases from J, with 10 bases in between. Germline values: CDR1 GTSNPN, CDR2 SVGIG (reference sequence). The CDR3 loop spans 13 amino acids. The CDR3 DNA reads as TGTGCCTGGACCCGACAGTTTAATTCACCCCTCCACTTT. Translating gives CAWTRQFNSPLHF.

Only a few counts were recorded for this clone. The CDR3 protein is CAISEFGLAVANTGELFF. For the CDR3, the DNA is TGTGCCATCAGTGAGTTCGGACTAGCGGTCGCGAACACCGGGGAGCTGTTTTTT. The rearrangement links TRBV10-3 to TRBJ2-2; 10 bases align to TRBD2. Per the germline V gene, CDR1 is ENHRY and CDR2 is SYGVKD. The CDR3 is 18 amino acids. V lost 1 base, J lost 0 bases, and 5 bases stayed unmatched.

This chain connects TRBV9 to TRBJ1-1; D is undetermined. Germline V gene data show CDR1 as SGDLS and CDR2 as YYNGEE. The CDR3 sequence is 14 residues long. The V end was cut by 2 bases, the J end by 3 bases, with 11 bases between. CDR3 coding DNA: TGTGCCAGCAGCGTTGGGCACGTGCACACTGAAGCTTTCTTT. This gives the protein CASSVGHVHTEAFF.

J is TRBJ1-3 and V is TRBV27, with 8 bases aligning to TRBD1. The CDR3 covers 13 residues. With V trimmed by 5 bases and J by 7 bases, 4 bases remained unmatched. CDR1 is MNHEY, CDR2 SMNVEV, per germline (reference sequence). CDR3 loop: CASSPDRANTIYF. The CDR3 DNA reads TGTGCCAGCAGTCCGGACAGGGCGAACACCATATATTTT.

This clone was counted once. This chain connects TRBV5-1 to TRBJ2-7, with 12 bases aligning to TRBD2. The junction had 8 bases not matched to a gene; V was cut back by 5 bases and J by 5 bases. The length of the CDR3 is 15 residues. Germline CDR1 reads SGHRS; CDR2 reads YFSETQ. CDR3 DNA: TGCGCCAGCAGTTTGACTAGCGGGAGAATCCACGAGCAGTACTTC. Its protein product is CASSLTSGRIHEQYF.

The CDR3 DNA reads as TGTGCCAGCAGCACAGGACAGGAACGCACAGATACGCAGTATTTT. This codes for CASSTGQERTDTQYF. This chain uses TRBV21-1 with TRBJ2-3; TRBD1, the table's D call, was not compared with the DNA. TRBV21-1 is recorded as a pseudogene. This CDR3 has 15 amino acids.